The 26 T cell receptor beta chains presented below share a single source sample, sequenced in a study of beta chain features in type 1 diabetes. What was sequenced were expressed TCRB transcripts, since all of the isolated RNA had been reverse transcribed. Clones were sequenced by immunoSEQ multiplex PCR, and TCRdb holds only the in-frame ones, with some missing. The table includes about 410,000 clones, about 15% detected once. The sequencing input was naive CD4+ T cells from blood. Every receptor here comes from a man in his thirties or forties in good health.

V usage is TRBV15 and J usage is TRBJ1-2; D possibly corresponds to TRBD1 (6 bases). V lost 0 bases and J 7 bases, leaving 27 bases between the germline ends. This CDR3 contains 19 residues. Germline V gene data show CDR1 as LNHNV and CDR2 as YYDKDF (reference sequence). CDR3 protein: CATSRDPRQLRGQPFGYTF. In DNA form, the CDR3 reads TGTGCCACCAGCAGAGATCCGCGGCAGTTAAGAGGACAGCCATTTGGCTACACCTTC.

The chain combines TRBV4-3 with TRBJ2-7; D could derive from TRBD1 or TRBD2 (5 bases each). The CDR3 runs to 17 residues. CDR1 is LGHNA and CDR2 is YSLEER in the germline V gene. V was trimmed by 1 base and J by 4 bases, leaving 20 bases between them. This chain's CDR3 is CASSQATDPGRLYEQYF. Written as DNA, the CDR3 is TGCGCCAGCAGCCAAGCCACCGACCCGGGACGGCTTTACGAGCAGTACTTC.

There are a few counts of this clone. V usage is TRBV14 and J usage is TRBJ1-1; D uncertain. CDR3 length equals 13 residues. With 2 bases removed from V and 4 bases from J, the gap between germline ends came to 8 bases. Germline CDR1 SGHDN, CDR2 FVKESK. CDR3: CASSQQGSTEAFF. The CDR3 DNA follows: TGTGCCAGCAGCCAACAAGGGTCCACTGAAGCTTTCTTT. The entire variable domain, with the rest obtained from reference TRBV14 and TRBJ1-1, is as follows: EAGVTQFPSHSVIEKGQTVTLRCDPISGHDNLYWYRRVMGKEIKFLLHFVKESKQDESGMPNNRFLAERTGGTYSTLKVQPAELEDSGVYFCASSQQGSTEAFFGQGTRLTVV.

The chain employs TRBV29-1 and TRBJ1-2; 10 nucleotides line up with TRBD1. With V trimmed by 5 bases and J by 3 bases, 9 bases remained unmatched. The germline gives CDR1 SQVTM, CDR2 ANQGSEA. The CDR3 runs 15 residues. The CDR3 sequence: CSVPGTGAQDYGYTF. CDR3 nucleotides: TGCAGCGTTCCCGGGACAGGGGCGCAGGACTATGGCTACACCTTC.

The chain has TRBV28 and TRBJ2-7; D is possibly TRBD1 (5 bases). The CDR3 length is 12 residues. Germline values: CDR1 MDHEN, CDR2 SYDVKM. V shed 3 bases and J shed 6 bases, with 9 bases lying between them. The CDR3 DNA sequence: TGTGCCAGCAGTTTTGAAAGGGGCGAGCAGTACGTC. This codes for CASSFERGEQYV.

The J gene is TRBJ1-6, the V gene TRBV19, with D hard to call. The V gene lost 0 bases and the J gene lost 10 bases, with 4 bases spanning the gap. Germline CDR1 and CDR2: LNHDA and SQIVND (reference sequence). The CDR3 sequence is 12 residues long. CDR3: CASSIERSPLHF. CDR3 nucleotides: TGTGCCAGTAGTATAGAACGCTCACCCCTCCACTTT.

This clone was recorded a few times. The chain joins TRBV30 to TRBJ2-2; TRBD2 matches at 10 bases. The J segment lost 2 bases and the V segment lost 0 bases, leaving 12 bases of the junction unmatched. This CDR3 region has 19 residues. The germline gives CDR1 GTSNPN, CDR2 SVGIG (reference sequence). The CDR3 reads CAWSVPGFLAGVNTGELFF. The CDR3 DNA is TGTGCCTGGAGTGTCCCGGGGTTTCTAGCGGGGGTAAACACCGGGGAGCTGTTTTTT. Using reference TRBV30 and TRBJ2-2 for the parts outside the CDR3, the full variable domain is SQTIHQWPATLVQPVGSPLSLECTVEGTSNPNLYWYRQAAGRGLQLLFYSVGIGQISSEVPQNLSASRPQDRQFILSSKKLLLSDSGFYLCAWSVPGFLAGVNTGELFFGEGSRLTVL.

This clone has more than one count but fewer than ten. Other DNA sequences in the sample encode the same CDR3. The V call is TRBV9, the J call TRBJ2-3, with no clear D. Looked up from germline, CDR1 is SGDLS and CDR2 is YYNGEE. V gave up 0 bases and J gave up 6 bases, with 5 bases separating them. The CDR3 is 12 amino acids. DNA for the CDR3: TGTGCCAGCAGCGTAGTCGGGGATACGCAGTATTTT. Translation: CASSVVGDTQYF.

This sequence joins TRBV5-4 and TRBJ2-1; TRBD2 aligns across 8 bases. V shed 0 bases, J shed 6 bases, and the junction held 8 bases outside the gene matches. This CDR3 is built from 16 residues. Per germline, CDR1 SGHNT and CDR2 YYREEE (reference sequence). This CDR3 reads CASSLAGAGGGNEQFF. Here the CDR3 DNA reads TGTGCCAGCAGCTTGGCCGGTGCGGGAGGAGGCAATGAGCAGTTCTTC.

This clone has a handful of counts. The genes are TRBV27 and TRBJ2-1, with 11 bases aligning to TRBD2. The CDR3 contains 16 residues. V lost 6 bases, J lost 4 bases, and 8 bases stayed unmatched. Germline V gene data show CDR1 as MNHEY and CDR2 as SMNVEV (reference sequence). CDR3 DNA sequence: TGTGCCAGCAGCAAACGGGGACTAGCGGTTTACAATGAGCAGTTCTTC. Amino acids: CASSKRGLAVYNEQFF.

The V gene is TRBV7-2, the J gene TRBJ1-1; the match to TRBD1 covers 7 bases. The CDR3 is 16 amino acids. Germline CDR1 SGHTA, CDR2 FQGNSA. The ends lost 5 bases at V and 0 bases at J; junction bases unmatched: 9. The chain's CDR3 is CASSLLTGFLNTEAFF. DNA for the CDR3: TGTGCCAGCAGCCTCCTGACAGGGTTTTTGAACACTGAAGCTTTCTTT. The complete variable domain, with remaining parts taken from reference TRBV7-2 and TRBJ1-1, reads GAGVSQSPSNKVTEKGKDVELRCDPISGHTALYWYRQSLGQGLEFLIYFQGNSAPDKSGLPSDRFSAERTGGSVSTLTIQRTQQEDSAVYLCASSLLTGFLNTEAFFGQGTRLTVV.

In its sample, this clone was seen a few times. In the same sample, other DNA sequences code for this CDR3. The chain links TRBV5-4 to TRBJ1-1; D call uncertain. The germline V gene encodes CDR1 SGHNT and CDR2 YYREEE (reference sequence). There are 11 residues in the CDR3. Between the trimmed V and J ends, which lost 1 base and 2 bases, there was a span of 0 bases. CDR3 in DNA: TGTGCCAGCAGCTTGAACACTGAAGCTTTCTTT. This sequence encodes CASSLNTEAFF. The whole variable domain, filled in from reference TRBV5-4 and TRBJ1-1, reads ETGVTQSPTHLIKTRGQQVTLRCSSQSGHNTVSWYQQALGQGPQFIFQYYREEENGRGNFPPRFSGLQFPNYSSELNVNALELDDSALYLCASSLNTEAFFGQGTRLTVV.

The rearrangement joins TRBV10-3 to TRBJ2-2; D ambiguous. This CDR3 spans 13 amino acids. Trimming left V 3 bases short and J 1 base short, with 3 bases between. CDR1 and CDR2 from the germline V gene are ENHRY and SYGVKD. CDR3 nucleotide sequence: TGTGCCATCAGTGAACAGAACACCGGGGAGCTGTTTTTT. This translates into CAISEQNTGELFF.

V usage is TRBV19 and J usage is TRBJ1-4; D unclear. The CDR3 sequence is 20 residues long. Between the trimmed V and J ends, which lost 3 bases and 0 bases, there was a span of 23 bases. The germline gives CDR1 LNHDA, CDR2 SQIVND (reference sequence). CDR3 nucleotides: TGTGCCAGTAGTATTACTTCGTTTCGGAGACTCCTTGCAACTAATGAAAAACTGTTTTTT. Translated, it gives CASSITSFRRLLATNEKLFF.

This clone was observed a handful of times. The chain recombines TRBV2 with TRBJ2-2; D is undetermined. Germline V gene sequence: CDR1 SNHLY, CDR2 FYNNEI. This CDR3 comprises 16 residues. Trimming removed 6 bases at V and 7 bases at J, with 21 bases between. The DNA for the CDR3 is TGTGCCAGCAGGGGGTTCCGTACCACAACTGTCGGGGAGCTGTTTTTT. It encodes CASRGFRTTTVGELFF.

This clone was picked up a small number of times. CDR3 coding DNA: TGTGCCAGCAGCTTTGGACAGGGGGGTACTGAAGCTTTCTTT. Protein sequence: CASSFGQGGTEAFF. The V and J genes are TRBV7-9 and TRBJ1-1; TRBD1 matches 10 bases. Germline assignment: CDR1 SEHNR and CDR2 FQNEAQ (reference sequence). The CDR3 loop spans 14 amino acids. J lost 5 bases, V lost 3 bases, and 3 bases had no gene match.

V usage is TRBV9 and J usage is TRBJ1-1, with TRBD1 as a possible D gene (6 bases). Trimming took off 2 bases at V and 4 bases at J, with 15 bases between the two ends. The germline V gene has CDR1 SGDLS and CDR2 YYNGEE. The length of the CDR3 is 15 residues. In DNA, the CDR3 is TGTGCCAGCAGCGTTACGCAGTGGGGGCTCACTGAAGCTTTCTTT. Translated: CASSVTQWGLTEAFF. The variable domain in full, with the rest retrieved from reference TRBV9 and TRBJ1-1, is DSGVTQTPKHLITATGQRVTLRCSPRSGDLSVYWYQQSLDQGLQFLIQYYNGEERAKGNILERFSAQQFPDLHSELNLSSLELGDSALYFCASSVTQWGLTEAFFGQGTRLTVV.

J is TRBJ2-2 and V is TRBV7-2; 10 nucleotides line up with TRBD1. V shed 5 bases, J shed 4 bases, and the junction held 10 bases outside the gene matches. The CDR3 extends over 17 amino acids. CDR1 is SGHTA, CDR2 FQGNSA, per germline. CDR3 sequence (DNA): TGTGCCAGCAGCGGAATATGGGGACAGGGGCTCACCGGGGAGCTGTTTTTT. Residues: CASSGIWGQGLTGELFF.

The J gene is TRBJ1-1, the V gene TRBV23-1; 7 nucleotides match TRBD1. TRBV23-1 is an open reading frame whose function is uncertain. The CDR3 contains 14 residues. With V trimmed by 5 bases and J by 8 bases, 11 bases remained unmatched. For the CDR3, the DNA is TGCGCCAGCAGTGGGAAGGGACGGGACAGAGAAGCTTTCTTT. Its protein is CASSGKGRDREAFF.

This chain connects TRBV9 to TRBJ1-3, with D perhaps matching TRBD1 (6 bases). CDR3 length: 17 residues. Trimming left V 1 base short and J 0 bases short, with 14 bases between. From germline, CDR1 is SGDLS and CDR2 YYNGEE. The CDR3 spells CASSVFDRISSGNTIYF. The CDR3, as DNA: TGTGCCAGCAGCGTATTCGACAGGATAAGCTCTGGAAACACCATATATTTT.

This clone turned up a few times. This chain connects TRBV7-2 to TRBJ2-5; 9 nucleotides match TRBD1. In germline, CDR1 is SGHTA, CDR2 FQGNSA. After removal of 4 bases from V and 5 bases from J, the junction contained 8 bases not matched to a gene. CDR3 size: 15 residues. The CDR3 DNA reads TGTGCCAGCAGCTCCCGACAGGGGGGGGTGGAGACCCAGTACTTC. It translates to CASSSRQGGVETQYF.

The V gene is TRBV5-1, the J gene TRBJ2-7; maybe TRBD1 (5 bases). CDR1 is SGHRS, CDR2 YFSETQ, per germline. The CDR3 contains 13 residues. The V end was cut by 4 bases, the J end by 7 bases, with 15 bases between. The CDR3 loop reads CASSQGPLFEQYV. CDR3 nucleotides: TGCGCCAGCAGCCAGGGCCCCCTCTTTGAGCAGTACGTC.

In DNA, the CDR3 is TGTGCCAGCAGCCCCTCGTCGGTTCCCGGGGAGCTGTTTTTT. Its protein product is CASSPSSVPGELFF. The rearrangement links TRBV4-2 to TRBJ2-2; D unresolved. The V gene lost 4 bases and the J gene lost 6 bases, with 12 bases spanning the gap. Germline V gene lookup returns CDR1 LGHNA and CDR2 YNFKEQ. The CDR3 is 14 residues long.

The chain carries TRBV6-1 and TRBJ1-1; perhaps TRBD1 as D (6 bases). CDR1 and CDR2 (germline): MNHNS, SASEGT. This CDR3 is built from 15 residues. Trimming removed 6 bases at V and 1 base at J, with 15 bases between. The CDR3: CASRGALGENTEAFF. The CDR3 DNA is TGTGCCAGCAGGGGGGCCCTGGGGGAGAACACTGAAGCTTTCTTT.

In its sample, this clone was seen a few times. The chain uses TRBV4-1 and TRBJ2-1; D is undetermined. CDR1 and CDR2 from the germline V gene are MGHRA and YSYEKL. Deletions cut 1 base from V and 1 base from J, with 8 bases between. The CDR3 extends over 15 amino acids. The CDR3 loop is CASSQVRKSYNEQFF. The DNA of the CDR3 is TGCGCCAGCAGCCAAGTCCGAAAGTCCTACAATGAGCAGTTCTTC.

This clone has more than one count but fewer than ten. The chain employs TRBV5-1 and TRBJ2-6; D remains ambiguous. V was trimmed by 3 bases and J by 0 bases, leaving 10 bases between them. The CDR3 spans 16 residues. Germline V gives CDR1 SGHRS, CDR2 YFSETQ. CDR3 sequence (DNA): TGCGCCAGCAGCTACGTAGGTCCCTCTGGGGCCAACGTCCTGACTTTC. Encoded protein: CASSYVGPSGANVLTF. Variable domain in full (rest from reference TRBV5-1 and TRBJ2-6): KAGVTQTPRYLIKTRGQQVTLSCSPISGHRSVSWYQQTPGQGLQFLFEYFSETQRNKGNFPGRFSGRQFSNSRSEMNVSTLELGDSALYLCASSYVGPSGANVLTFGAGSRLTVL.